The 6 T cell receptor beta chains reported below all come from one sample, sequenced in a study of Tregs in tolerant kidney transplant recipients. Produced via immunoSEQ multiplex PCR; TCRdb's table is partial and in-frame only. The table has hundreds of thousands of clones, roughly 80% seen once. The sample taken for sequencing was CD4+ T cells from blood. Receptor source: a human donor in good health.

This clone appeared a few times. This sequence joins TRBV10-3 and TRBJ1-1; D is possibly TRBD1 (6 bases). CDR3 length equals 12 residues. The ends were cut back, 6 bases at V and 7 bases at J, with 12 bases in the middle. The germline V gene encodes CDR1 ENHRY and CDR2 SYGVKD. The CDR3 loop is CAISRGGVEAFF. CDR3 DNA sequence: TGTGCCATCAGCCGAGGGGGGGTTGAAGCTTTCTTT.

The chain couples TRBV5-1 to TRBJ2-7; a possible D gene is TRBD1 (5 bases). The germline gives CDR1 SGHRS, CDR2 YFSETQ. CDR3 length: 14 residues. Trimming removed 0 bases from V and 5 bases from J, with 12 bases in between. The CDR3 sequence: CASSLGQGGHEQYF. For the CDR3, the DNA is TGCGCCAGCAGCTTGGGGCAGGGTGGGCACGAGCAGTACTTC.

The chain has TRBV5-1 and TRBJ1-1; D is possibly TRBD1 (5 bases). Germline values: CDR1 SGHRS, CDR2 YFSETQ. The CDR3 spans 16 residues. V dropped 4 bases and J dropped 4 bases, with 20 bases sitting between them. CDR3: CASSLRPRGEGTEAFF. DNA of the CDR3: TGCGCCAGCAGCCTTCGCCCAAGGGGCGAGGGCACTGAAGCTTTCTTT.

The rearrangement links TRBV29-1 to TRBJ2-5, with 8 bases that match TRBD1. The CDR3 loop spans 13 amino acids. With V trimmed by 7 bases and J by 1 base, 5 bases remained unmatched. The germline V gene encodes CDR1 SQVTM and CDR2 ANQGSEA. CDR3 loop: CSGQGTPQETQYF. The CDR3 nucleotides read TGCAGCGGACAGGGGACCCCCCAAGAGACCCAGTACTTC.

The CDR3 here is CATSRDPEETQYF. CDR3 nucleotides: TGTGCCACCAGCAGAGATCCCGAAGAGACCCAGTACTTC. The chain uses TRBV15 and TRBJ2-5, with D hard to call. Germline values: CDR1 LNHNV, CDR2 YYDKDF (reference sequence). V was cut by 0 bases and J by 3 bases, with 5 bases left in between. This CDR3 has 13 residues. Full variable domain (outside the CDR3, taken from reference TRBV15 and TRBJ2-5): DAMVIQNPRYQVTQFGKPVTLSCSQTLNHNVMYWYQQKSSQAPKLLFHYYDKDFNNEADTPDNFQSRRPNTSFCFLDIRSPGLGDTAMYLCATSRDPEETQYFGPGTRLLVL.

This clone was seen once. The V and J genes are TRBV19 and TRBJ2-6, with D unresolved. Looked up from germline, CDR1 is LNHDA and CDR2 is SQIVND (reference sequence). The CDR3 has 15 amino acids. The germline V and J ends were trimmed by 6 bases and 2 bases, with 11 bases remaining between them. DNA for the CDR3: TGTGCCAGTAGAAGGTCCCAGGCTGGGGCCAACGTCCTGACTTTC. Its protein is CASRRSQAGANVLTF.